This is a list of T cell receptor beta chains from one sample in a study of T cells in Graves' hyperthyroidism and ophthalmopathy. TCRdb called the multiplex PCR reads again in MiXCR, with one record for every CDR3 protein. Found here are some 530,000 distinct CDR3 sequences, about 22% of them singletons; the top ten hold around 47%. Sequencing was performed on blood. The receptors originated from a woman aged 70 to 79 with Graves' ophthalmopathy. Both conserved end residues are trimmed from each CDR3. The order of the fields is J gene, D gene, clone size, V gene, CDR3 protein. D genes are given only for firm matches. Size tells how often a clone was seen (once, few, many) or the class of an expanded clone, and some rows leave it out.

>TRBJ2-5|NA|NA|TRBV15
ATSRPRDYETQY
>TRBJ2-3|NA|many|TRBV11-2
ASSLLGGSTDTQY
>TRBJ2-6|NA|few|TRBV7-9
ASSLAAGANVLT
>TRBJ1-1|NA|few|TRBV3-1
ASSHQTNTEAF
>TRBJ2-7|NA|few|TRBV3-1
ASGNDNRENEQY
>TRBJ2-1|TRBD1|few|TRBV12-5
ASGLVQGDYNEQF
>TRBJ2-3|NA|NA|TRBV6-1
ASSRFGTSPSDTQY
>TRBJ2-1|NA|NA|TRBV2
ASSDSLLTNEQF
>TRBJ2-3|TRBD2|NA|TRBV4-3
ASSQAASGRMTDTQY
>TRBJ2-1|NA|few|TRBV27
ATGYNEQF
>TRBJ1-2|TRBD1|few|TRBV4-1
ASSQEGQGNYGYT
>TRBJ1-5|NA|few|TRBV5-1
ASSPRAKIRGVYSNQPQH
>TRBJ1-3|TRBD1|NA|TRBV7-6
ASSPGTGSGNTIY
>TRBJ2-1|TRBD2|many|TRBV5-1
ASSSLEYSGSGSYNEQF
>TRBJ2-1|TRBD2|few|TRBV20-1
SALNARLAGGPNEQF
>TRBJ2-1|TRBD1|NA|TRBV5-1
ASSSGQSPYNEQF
>TRBJ1-1|NA|few|TRBV6-5
ASSYTSGTNVNTEAF
>TRBJ1-5|NA|few|TRBV11-2
ASSLDMGWNQPQH
>TRBJ2-7|NA|few|TRBV11-1
ASSPNQGNEQY
>TRBJ2-3|NA|many|TRBV28
ASSLPGTGDTQY
>TRBJ2-3|NA|NA|TRBV5-1
ASSLVASTSTDTQY
>TRBJ1-4|NA|NA|TRBV4-2
ASSQAGTATNEKLF